Presented here are 17 T cell receptor beta chains from one specimen sequenced in a study of low-dose radiotherapy and immunotherapy resistance in tumors. TRAV- and TRBV-specific primers primed first-strand cDNA, covering alpha and beta chains. TCR amplification ran 20 PCR cycles using constant-region and V-primer adapter primers. Via MiXCR, TCRdb re-called the reads, giving one row per CDR3 protein. The repertoire holds about 12,000 distinct CDR3 sequences, with roughly 72% as singletons. The receptors were gathered from a human donor with advanced metastatic prostate, ovarian, gallbladder or colorectal cancer (not recorded which). This table probably holds off-target reads from a library built for another chain.

The J gene is TRBJ2-1, the V gene TRBV24-1; D remains ambiguous. V lost 9 bases, J lost 5 bases, and 13 bases lay in between. CDR3 length: 13 amino acids. CDR1 is KGHDR, CDR2 SFDVKD, per germline. In DNA, the CDR3 is TGTGCCACCTCCCGCCCAGGTGACAATGAGCAGTTCTTC. It is translated as CATSRPGDNEQFF.

The chain joins TRBV6-6 to TRBJ2-1; TRBD1 agrees at 7 bases. Germline CDR1 MNHNY, CDR2 SVGAGI (reference sequence). The V gene end was trimmed by 6 bases and the J gene end by 4 bases; junction bases not matched to a gene: 12. The CDR3 sequence is 16 residues long. CDR3 in amino acids: CASRTRSRGSYNEQFF. DNA for the CDR3: TGTGCCAGCAGAACCCGGTCCAGGGGGTCTTACAATGAGCAGTTCTTC.

This chain joins TRBV4-2 and TRBJ2-1; TRBD2 matches at 7 bases. The ends lost 4 bases at V and 6 bases at J; junction bases unmatched: 9. The CDR3 covers 15 residues. CDR1 and CDR2 from the germline V gene are LGHNA and YNFKEQ. Here the CDR3 DNA reads TGTGCCAGCAGCCCCTCGCGGGAGATTAGCAATGAGCAGTTCTTC. Its protein product is CASSPSREISNEQFF.

The rearrangement uses TRBV14 and TRBJ1-1; no clear D. Per the germline V gene, CDR1 is SGHDN and CDR2 is FVKESK. The length of the CDR3 is 13 residues. The V end was cut by 0 bases, the J end by 8 bases, with 10 bases between. CDR3 DNA sequence: TGTGCCAGCAGCCAAGATGCCGGGTCGGAAGCTTTCTTT. Protein product: CASSQDAGSEAFF.

The chain joins TRBV24-1 to TRBJ2-7, with 15 bases matching TRBD2. Germline values: CDR1 KGHDR, CDR2 SFDVKD. The CDR3 contains 16 residues. The V gene end was trimmed by 3 bases and the J gene end by 2 bases; junction bases not matched to a gene: 1. CDR3 in amino acids: CATSDGTSGRTYEQYF. In nucleotides, the CDR3 is TGTGCCACCAGTGATGGGACTAGCGGGAGGACCTACGAGCAGTACTTC.

The gene calls are TRBV7-2 and TRBJ2-7; TRBD1 might be the D (5 bases). Germline V gene sequence: CDR1 SGHTA, CDR2 FQGNSA. Trimming shortened V by 4 bases and J by 0 bases, and 13 bases separated the two germline ends. CDR3 length: 15 amino acids. CDR3 sequence reads: CASSSTGYGSYEQYF. In DNA, the CDR3 is TGTGCCAGCAGCTCCACAGGATACGGCTCCTACGAGCAGTACTTC.

The rearrangement links TRBV5-1 to TRBJ2-1; 7 bases agree with TRBD1. CDR3 size: 14 residues. Losses at the gene ends were 2 bases for V and 3 bases for J; bases not matched to a gene: 2. Germline values: CDR1 SGHRS, CDR2 YFSETQ. Here the CDR3 DNA reads TGCGCCAGCAGCTTACAGGGGATCTACAATGAGCAGTTCTTC. It yields the protein CASSLQGIYNEQFF.

This chain links TRBV28 with TRBJ1-5, with D hard to call. Germline values: CDR1 MDHEN, CDR2 SYDVKM. V dropped 0 bases and J dropped 6 bases, with 3 bases sitting between them. The CDR3 covers 12 residues. The CDR3, as DNA: TGTGCCAGCAGTTTATGGGGTCAGCCCCAGCATTTT. This gives the protein CASSLWGQPQHF.

The genes are TRBV5-8 and TRBJ2-1; possible D gene TRBD1, 6 bases. V was cut by 4 bases and J by 6 bases, with 17 bases left in between. The CDR3 covers 15 residues. From germline, CDR1 is SGHTS and CDR2 YDEGEE. The CDR3 sequence: CASSLGAGRSNEQFF. The CDR3 DNA reads as TGTGCCAGCAGCCTGGGGGCAGGGCGGTCCAATGAGCAGTTCTTC.

The chain combines TRBV28 with TRBJ1-3; a weak D match, TRBD1 (6 bases). The CDR3 is 17 residues long. Trimming took off 3 bases at V and 1 base at J, with 16 bases between the two ends. Germline V gives CDR1 MDHEN, CDR2 SYDVKM. The CDR3 is CASSFKGRGSSGNTIYF. The CDR3 DNA sequence: TGTGCCAGCAGTTTTAAGGGCAGGGGAAGTTCTGGAAACACCATATATTTT. The full variable domain, completed using reference TRBV28 and TRBJ1-3, is DVKVTQSSRYLVKRTGEKVFLECVQDMDHENMFWYRQDPGLGLRLIYFSYDVKMKEKGDIPEGYSVSREKKERFSLILESASTNQTSMYLCASSFKGRGSSGNTIYFGEGSWLTVV.

The chain joins TRBV11-3 to TRBJ2-7; D possibly corresponds to TRBD2 (5 bases). The ends were cut back, 3 bases at V and 6 bases at J, with 12 bases in the middle. Germline assignment: CDR1 SGHNT and CDR2 YENEEA. This CDR3 is 13 amino acids long. The chain's CDR3 is CASSFDYRGEQYF. DNA of the CDR3: TGTGCCAGCAGCTTCGACTATCGTGGCGAGCAGTACTTC.

The CDR3, as DNA: TGTGCCAGCAGTTCCGGCGGGTGGTTAAGCTCCTACAATGAGCAGTTCTTC. As protein: CASSSGGWLSSYNEQFF. The chain uses TRBV28 and TRBJ2-1; weak D call: TRBD2 (5 bases). Germline V gene lookup returns CDR1 MDHEN and CDR2 SYDVKM. The CDR3 runs 17 residues. V lost 4 bases, J lost 0 bases, and 16 bases lay in between.

V is TRBV9 and J is TRBJ2-5, with 8 bases identical to TRBD1. Looked up from germline, CDR1 is SGDLS and CDR2 is YYNGEE. J gave up 4 bases and V 0 bases, and 5 bases lay outside the gene matches. The CDR3 has 15 residues. In nucleotides, the CDR3 is TGTGCCAGCAGCGTAGCTCCAGGGGGCGTAGAGACCCAGTACTTC. Residues: CASSVAPGGVETQYF.

This clonotype was picked up one time. J is TRBJ2-3 and V is TRBV6-2 or TRBV6-3, with TRBD2 as a possible D gene (7 bases). Germline CDR1 is MNHEY and CDR2 is SVGEGT. Trimming pared 6 bases from V and 2 bases from J, leaving 18 bases between. CDR3 length: 16 amino acids. CDR3 amino acids: CASSTLWEGVTDTQYF. In DNA, the CDR3 is TGTGCCAGCAGCACCCTTTGGGAGGGGGTCACAGATACGCAGTATTTT.

This chain joins TRBV5-1 and TRBJ2-3; TRBD2 aligns across 11 bases. The CDR3 runs to 17 residues. CDR1 and CDR2 (germline): SGHRS, YFSETQ. Losses at the gene ends were 0 bases for V and 2 bases for J; bases not matched to a gene: 5. CDR3 sequence reads: CASSLGASGRSTDTQYF. DNA of the CDR3: TGCGCCAGCAGCTTGGGTGCTAGCGGGAGGTCCACAGATACGCAGTATTTT.

The CDR3 DNA reads TGCAGTGCTAGAGATGCGTCTAGCGGGAATGAGCAGTTCTTC. It encodes CSARDASSGNEQFF. The chain combines TRBV20-1 with TRBJ2-1; 8 positions agree with TRBD2. Trimming at V came to 0 bases and at J to 7 bases, leaving 5 bases not matched to a gene. There are 14 residues in the CDR3. The germline V gene has CDR1 DFQATT and CDR2 SNEGSKA (reference sequence).

This chain joins TRBV5-8 and TRBJ2-7; the D is unclear. V gave up 0 bases and J gave up 3 bases, with 4 bases separating them. Looked up from germline, CDR1 is SGHTS and CDR2 is YDEGEE. This CDR3 has 12 amino acids. CDR3 region: CASSLAFYEQYF. The DNA of the CDR3 is TGTGCCAGCAGCTTGGCGTTCTACGAGCAGTACTTC.